The entry below describes one TCR beta chain. Its antigen remains unidentified. Measured with immunoSEQ multiplex PCR; TCRdb has only the in-frame clones, and not every one. There are around 31,000 clones in the sample; about 86% occur only once, and roughly 29% lies in the top ten. This CDR3 region has 17 residues. Per germline, CDR1 SGHNT and CDR2 YYREEE (reference sequence). With 0 bases clipped from V and 4 bases from J, the junction kept 11 bases outside the gene matches. The data stem from a study of OX40 agonist ivuxolimab in advanced cancers. Across the whole study: Every patient in dose escalation had hepatocellular carcinoma, melanoma, renal cell or head and neck cancer.

Overall study results and limits: Partly responding patients at 0.1-3.0 mg/kg showed some of the smallest clonal expansion.

This clonotype was obtained from an adult with an advanced solid tumor such as melanoma, head and neck, liver or kidney cancer. The genes are TRBV5-4 and TRBJ2-5; 8 bases are a match to TRBD2. This sample comprised CD4+ or CD8+ T cells sorted from blood, obtained in a trial of the OX40 agonist ivuxolimab. CDR3 DNA sequence: TGTGCCAGCAGCTTGGAAGGCGGGGGGACGTCGAGAGAGACCCAGTACTTC. Translating gives CASSLEGGGTSRETQYF.